Shown below are 27 T cell receptor beta chains from a single sample sequenced in a study of monozygotic twins with inflammatory bowel disease. TCRdb reprocessed the 5' RACE reads and keeps a single row for each CDR3 protein, giving no DNA. This sample's table reports around 210,000 distinct CDR3 sequences. Sequencing was carried out using blood. Source of these receptors: a human donor with ulcerative colitis or Crohn's disease, or a healthy co-twin of an affected twin (not recorded which).

V usage is TRBV6-5 and J usage is TRBJ2-3; TCRdb picks TRBD2, but there is no DNA to check that call. CDR1 and CDR2 (germline): MNHEY, SVGAGI. The CDR3 length is 17 residues. CDR3: CASRYPGLASSTDTQYF.

V gene TRBV20-1 combines with J gene TRBJ2-2; TCRdb returns TRBD1, unconfirmable since there is no DNA. The CDR3 has 13 amino acids. The germline CDR1 and CDR2 sequences are DFQATT and SNEGSKA (reference sequence). The CDR3 sequence: CSARGTPTGELFF.

The V call is TRBV7-9, the J call TRBJ1-5; TCRdb's D call of TRBD1 is untestable without DNA. The CDR3 consists of 16 residues. Per the germline V gene, CDR1 is SEHNR and CDR2 is FQNEAQ (reference sequence). CDR3 residues: CASSLVTGGANQPQHF.

V usage is TRBV7-2 and J usage is TRBJ1-1; TCRdb's assignment of TRBD1 cannot be checked, as there is no DNA. This CDR3 spans 16 amino acids. In germline, CDR1 is SGHTA, CDR2 FQGNSA. This chain's CDR3 is CASSLGPPRGGNEAFF.

V is TRBV7-9 and J is TRBJ2-2; as DNA is missing, the TRBD1 call by TCRdb cannot be tested. Germline-derived CDR1 and CDR2 are SEHNR and FQNEAQ (reference sequence). The CDR3 length is 15 residues. The CDR3 loop is CASRGRTANTGELFF.

The gene calls are TRBV29-1 and TRBJ2-1. Germline CDR1 is SQVTM and CDR2 is ANQGSEA. The CDR3 length is 15 residues. The CDR3: CSVEKGSGSYNEQFF.

This chain uses TRBV6-6 with TRBJ1-2; TCRdb selects TRBD1, and the lack of DNA leaves this call unchecked. CDR1 and CDR2 from the germline V gene are MNHNY and SVGAGI (reference sequence). The CDR3 contains 11 residues. CDR3 loop: CASTPGFGYTF.

The chain is built from TRBV7-9 and TRBJ1-3. The CDR3 loop spans 15 amino acids. From germline, CDR1 is SEHNR and CDR2 FQNEAQ (reference sequence). The chain's CDR3 is CASSLSRGPGNTIYF.

The chain couples TRBV7-2 to TRBJ2-5; the TCRdb D gene call, TRBD2, has no DNA to confirm it. The CDR3 loop spans 15 amino acids. From germline, CDR1 is SGHTA and CDR2 FQGNSA. The CDR3 loop is CASSSQRRVGETQYF.

The chain links TRBV5-6 to TRBJ1-5; TCRdb proposes TRBD1, but this gene call is untestable without DNA. The CDR3 spans 15 residues. CDR1 SGHDT and CDR2 YYEEEE come from the germline V gene. CDR3 residues: CASSQRGQNNQPQHF.

The rearrangement joins TRBV14 to TRBJ2-3. The CDR3 runs 15 residues. Per the germline V gene, CDR1 is SGHDN and CDR2 is FVKESK. CDR3 amino acids: CASSQEQISTDTQYF.

The chain is built from TRBV7-2 and TRBJ2-2; absent DNA, TCRdb's TRBD2 call cannot be checked. The CDR3 has 15 residues. Germline V lookup: CDR1 SGHTA, CDR2 FQGNSA. The CDR3: CASSPGGSNTGELFF. Combining the CDR3 with reference TRBV7-2 and TRBJ2-2 gives the whole variable domain GAGVSQSPSNKVTEKGKDVELRCDPISGHTALYWYRQSLGQGLEFLIYFQGNSAPDKSGLPSDRFSAERTGGSVSTLTIQRTQQEDSAVYLCASSPGGSNTGELFFGEGSRLTVL.

The chain couples TRBV7-9 to TRBJ2-7; TCRdb picks TRBD2, but there is no DNA to check that call. Germline V lookup: CDR1 SEHNR, CDR2 FQNEAQ (reference sequence). The CDR3 is 16 residues long. This CDR3 reads CASSRQTSGMASEQYF.

The rearrangement links TRBV5-6 to TRBJ1-2; TCRdb outputs TRBD1, but without DNA this stays unchecked. The CDR3 sequence is 15 residues long. CDR1 is SGHDT, CDR2 YYEEEE, per germline. This chain's CDR3 is CASSLSSVRGSGYTF.

V and J are TRBV10-3 and TRBJ2-7; no DNA is available, so the TRBD2 call from TCRdb remains unchecked. Germline V lookup: CDR1 ENHRY, CDR2 SYGVKD. This CDR3 spans 13 amino acids. The chain's CDR3 is CATRTEKNYEQYF.

The chain employs TRBV20-1 and TRBJ1-1. CDR3 length equals 13 residues. Germline V CDR1 and CDR2: DFQATT, SNEGSKA (reference sequence). The CDR3 reads CSASRGVSTEAFF.

This chain uses TRBV6-5 with TRBJ2-3; TCRdb gives TRBD2 as the D gene, but with no DNA this cannot be confirmed. The CDR3 runs 18 residues. Germline V gene sequence: CDR1 MNHEY, CDR2 SVGAGI. CDR3 sequence reads: CASSWRLAGEGSTDTQYF.

This chain connects TRBV7-2 to TRBJ2-7; TCRdb returns TRBD2, unconfirmable since there is no DNA. The CDR3 sequence is 17 residues long. The germline V gene encodes CDR1 SGHTA and CDR2 FQGNSA. The CDR3 sequence: CASSLGGLAGGIYEQYF. Supplemented by reference TRBV7-2 and TRBJ2-7, the full variable domain reads GAGVSQSPSNKVTEKGKDVELRCDPISGHTALYWYRQSLGQGLEFLIYFQGNSAPDKSGLPSDRFSAERTGGSVSTLTIQRTQQEDSAVYLCASSLGGLAGGIYEQYFGPGTRLTVT.

The V gene is TRBV6-1, the J gene TRBJ2-2. CDR1 MNHNS and CDR2 SASEGT come from the germline V gene. This CDR3 spans 16 amino acids. Here the CDR3 reads CASSRQAQTNTGELFF.

The genes are TRBV14 and TRBJ2-1; checking the TCRdb D call of TRBD1 is not possible without DNA. The germline CDR1 and CDR2 sequences are SGHDN and FVKESK. CDR3 size: 17 residues. CDR3: CASSLYPGTGSYNEQFF. The full variable domain, completed using reference TRBV14 and TRBJ2-1, is EAGVTQFPSHSVIEKGQTVTLRCDPISGHDNLYWYRRVMGKEIKFLLHFVKESKQDESGMPNNRFLAERTGGTYSTLKVQPAELEDSGVYFCASSLYPGTGSYNEQFFGPGTRLTVL.

The chain uses TRBV7-9 and TRBJ1-5; as DNA is missing, the TRBD1 call by TCRdb cannot be tested. The CDR3 consists of 14 residues. Per the germline V gene, CDR1 is SEHNR and CDR2 is FQNEAQ (reference sequence). CDR3 region: CASSLTGGGQPQHF.

The chain uses TRBV7-2 and TRBJ2-2; TCRdb indicates TRBD2, and absent DNA this call remains unverified. The CDR3 consists of 16 residues. The germline V gene encodes CDR1 SGHTA and CDR2 FQGNSA. CDR3 residues: CASSLGASGYTGELFF.

This chain joins TRBV10-3 and TRBJ1-2. From germline, CDR1 is ENHRY and CDR2 SYGVKD. The CDR3 length is 15 residues. CDR3: CAISEKAEPNYGYTF.

The V gene is TRBV9, the J gene TRBJ2-7. Germline V lookup: CDR1 SGDLS, CDR2 YYNGEE. The length of the CDR3 is 15 residues. The CDR3 loop is CASSVDGTNSYEQYF. The whole variable domain, remainder taken from reference TRBV9 and TRBJ2-7, is DSGVTQTPKHLITATGQRVTLRCSPRSGDLSVYWYQQSLDQGLQFLIQYYNGEERAKGNILERFSAQQFPDLHSELNLSSLELGDSALYFCASSVDGTNSYEQYFGPGTRLTVT.

The chain carries TRBV2 and TRBJ2-2; TCRdb's D gene call, TRBD1, goes unchecked for lack of DNA. The CDR3 is made up of 15 amino acids. Germline CDR1 and CDR2: SNHLY and FYNNEI. This CDR3 reads CASRGQGFNTGELFF. The whole variable domain, remainder taken from reference TRBV2 and TRBJ2-2, is EPEVTQTPSHQVTQMGQEVILRCVPISNHLYFYWYRQILGQKVEFLVSFYNNEISEKSEIFDDQFSVERPDGSNFTLKIRSTKLEDSAMYFCASRGQGFNTGELFFGEGSRLTVL.

V is TRBV6-4 and J is TRBJ2-3; with no DNA, the TCRdb D assignment of TRBD2 cannot be verified. Germline V gene lookup returns CDR1 MRHNA and CDR2 SNTAGT. CDR3 length: 15 amino acids. The CDR3 sequence: CASSDELAGTDTQYF.

The chain recombines TRBV5-1 with TRBJ1-1. In germline, CDR1 is SGHRS, CDR2 YFSETQ. The CDR3 runs 14 residues. The CDR3 reads CASSLDGENTEAFF.